These 18 T cell receptor beta chains were all obtained from the same sample, sequenced in a study of T-cell reconstitution after alpha-beta-depleted transplantation in children. Library preparation (for TCRbeta) was performed with unique molecular identifiers. Each CDR3 protein gets one entry after TCRdb re-called the PCR reads with MiXCR. The sample lists 97,000 or so distinct CDR3 sequences; 4.5% to 7.5% were seen once. The sample consisted of PBMCs, mostly from graft donor cells, taken 60 days after TCRalphabeta/CD19-depleted stem cell transplant. These receptors originate from a female patient aged 2 to 10 who had a stem cell transplant for Fanconi anemia, so the T cells may come from the graft donor.

This clonotype was recorded at least ten times. V is TRBV24-1 and J is TRBJ2-1, with 8 bases fitting TRBD2. CDR1 and CDR2 (germline): KGHDR, SFDVKD. J gave up 0 bases and V 2 bases, and 2 bases lay outside the gene matches. This CDR3 spans 16 amino acids. In DNA, the CDR3 is TGTGCCACCAGTGATTCACTAGCGGACTCCTACAATGAGCAGTTCTTC. This codes for CATSDSLADSYNEQFF.

This chain links TRBV7-2 with TRBJ1-6, with 7 bases lining up with TRBD1. Losses at the gene ends were 7 bases for V and 10 bases for J; bases not matched to a gene: 16. The CDR3 runs to 16 residues. Germline assignment: CDR1 SGHTA and CDR2 FQGNSA. In DNA, the CDR3 is TGTGCCAGCACCGTCCGATCGACACAGGGGTTCTCACCCCTCCACTTT. Protein: CASTVRSTQGFSPLHF. Full variable domain (rest looked up from reference TRBV7-2 and TRBJ1-6): GAGVSQSPSNKVTEKGKDVELRCDPISGHTALYWYRQSLGQGLEFLIYFQGNSAPDKSGLPSDRFSAERTGGSVSTLTIQRTQQEDSAVYLCASTVRSTQGFSPLHFGNGTRLTVT.

This clonotype was seen many times. The genes are TRBV9 and TRBJ2-2, with D possibly TRBD2 on 6 matching bases. This CDR3 is built from 16 residues. V lost 0 bases and J lost 0, with 9 bases in between. The germline V gene encodes CDR1 SGDLS and CDR2 YYNGEE. CDR3 nucleotide sequence: TGTGCCAGCAGCGTAGACCCGGGGGCGAACACCGGGGAGCTGTTTTTT. Translated, it gives CASSVDPGANTGELFF.

This clonotype was found many times. The chain has TRBV12-3 or TRBV12-4 and TRBJ2-3, with 7 positions matching TRBD1. The CDR3 sequence is 14 residues long. V dropped 5 bases and J dropped 0; count of bases not matched to a gene: 2. As DNA, the CDR3 is TGTGCCAGCAGTCGAGGGGGCAGCACAGATACGCAGTATTTT. Protein product: CASSRGGSTDTQYF.

This clonotype occurred many times. This chain joins TRBV20-1 and TRBJ1-4, with D hard to call. Trimming took off 4 bases at V and 0 bases at J, with 9 bases between the two ends. The CDR3 has 14 residues. Germline V gene data show CDR1 as DFQATT and CDR2 as SNEGSKA (reference sequence). In DNA form, the CDR3 reads TGCAGTGCTACCCGGTTCCCAACTAATGAAAAACTGTTTTTT. This sequence encodes CSATRFPTNEKLFF.

The sample holds a few counts of this clonotype. The chain carries TRBV7-3 and TRBJ2-2, with 8 nucleotides matching TRBD1. Germline loops: CDR1 SGHTA, CDR2 FQGTGA. The CDR3 length is 17 residues. V lost 2 bases to trimming and J lost 2 bases; unmatched junction nucleotides: 7. CDR3 residues: CASSLSRDRTNTGELFF. The CDR3 coding sequence is TGTGCCAGCAGCTTATCCCGGGACAGGACAAACACCGGGGAGCTGTTTTTT.

At least ten counts were recorded for this clonotype. The V gene is TRBV3-1, the J gene TRBJ2-7, with 9 nucleotides matching TRBD1. The germline V gene has CDR1 LGHDT and CDR2 YNNKEL (reference sequence). The CDR3 extends over 16 amino acids. The trim removed 1 base at V and 5 bases at J, leaving 9 bases unmatched. The CDR3 DNA reads TGTGCCAGCAGCCAAGGTTTTGGGACAGGGACAAACGAGCAGTACTTC. This codes for CASSQGFGTGTNEQYF.

The sample holds many counts of this clonotype. The V call is TRBV5-1, the J call TRBJ2-1; 9 bases are a match to TRBD2. V dropped 5 bases and J dropped 2; count of bases not matched to a gene: 11. Germline CDR1 SGHRS, CDR2 YFSETQ. This CDR3 comprises 17 residues. In nucleotides, the CDR3 is TGCGCCAGCAGTTACGGCATGGCGGGAGGGCCCTACAATGAGCAGTTCTTC. This encodes CASSYGMAGGPYNEQFF.

This clonotype was picked up many times. This chain connects TRBV25-1 to TRBJ2-1; D is undetermined. V was cut by 1 base and J by 4 bases, with 11 bases left in between. The CDR3 is 15 residues long. Germline assignment: CDR1 MGHDK and CDR2 SYGVNS. The chain's CDR3 is CASSESRHFYNEQFF. The CDR3 DNA reads as TGTGCCAGCAGTGAATCACGACACTTTTACAATGAGCAGTTCTTC.

This clonotype was observed at least ten times. The rearrangement links TRBV7-2 to TRBJ2-3; no firm D call. This CDR3 spans 15 amino acids. The V end was cut by 5 bases, the J end by 3 bases, with 15 bases between. Looked up from germline, CDR1 is SGHTA and CDR2 is FQGNSA. The CDR3 loop reads CASSANMPGTDTQYF. CDR3 nucleotide sequence: TGTGCCAGCAGCGCAAATATGCCTGGGACAGATACGCAGTATTTT.

Ten or more counts support this clonotype. CDR3 bases: TGTGCCAGCGGTGGATGGGACAGGGGGCGCCCCGGGGAGCTGTTTTTT. Translation gives CASGGWDRGRPGELFF. This sequence joins TRBV6-1 and TRBJ2-2; 12 bases fit TRBD1. From germline, CDR1 is MNHNS and CDR2 SASEGT. The CDR3 spans 16 residues. V was clipped by 8 bases and J by 6 bases; unmatched bases: 10.

This clonotype was counted many times. The chain couples TRBV13 to TRBJ2-7; 7 bases line up with TRBD1. The CDR3 runs 15 residues. The V and J ends lost 0 bases and 5 bases, in that order; junction bases with no gene match: 7. Per germline, CDR1 PRHDT and CDR2 FYEKMQ (reference sequence). CDR3: CASSLGTGKVHEQYF. CDR3 in DNA: TGTGCCAGCAGCTTAGGGACAGGGAAAGTCCACGAGCAGTACTTC.

This clonotype occurred a few times. V gene TRBV7-3 combines with J gene TRBJ2-1; tentative D call: TRBD1 (5 bases). This CDR3 comprises 12 residues. V shed 3 bases and J shed 8 bases, with 8 bases lying between them. The V gene's germline CDR1 is SGHTA and CDR2 FQGTGA. This chain's CDR3 is CASSFQGDEQFF. The CDR3 DNA reads as TGTGCCAGCAGCTTCCAAGGGGATGAGCAGTTCTTC. The whole variable domain, remainder taken from reference TRBV7-3 and TRBJ2-1, is GAGVSQTPSNKVTEKGKYVELRCDPISGHTALYWYRQSLGQGPEFLIYFQGTGAADDSGLPNDRFFAVRPEGSVSTLKIQRTERGDSAVYLCASSFQGDEQFFGPGTRLTVL.

There are many counts of this clonotype. This sequence joins TRBV5-1 and TRBJ2-1; D call uncertain. V lost 0 bases, J lost 6 bases, and 7 bases lay in between. The CDR3 sequence is 13 residues long. The germline V gene encodes CDR1 SGHRS and CDR2 YFSETQ. The CDR3 DNA is TGCGCCAGCAGCTTGGGGAGAACCAATGAGCAGTTCTTC. Translated: CASSLGRTNEQFF.

This clonotype was observed many times. The chain links TRBV25-1 to TRBJ2-2, with a possible D match to TRBD1 (6 bases). This CDR3 spans 15 amino acids. Germline V gene data show CDR1 as MGHDK and CDR2 as SYGVNS. Trimming removed 1 base from V and 7 bases from J, with 13 bases in between. DNA for the CDR3: TGTGCCAGCAGTGAATTACAGGGAAGCAGCGGGGAGCTGTTTTTT. Protein sequence: CASSELQGSSGELFF.

This clonotype was seen only a few times. V and J are TRBV28 and TRBJ2-1; tentatively, D is TRBD1 or TRBD2 (6 bases each). CDR1 MDHEN and CDR2 SYDVKM come from the germline V gene. Deletions cut 1 base from V and 6 bases from J, with 13 bases between. This CDR3 has 15 amino acids. The CDR3 nucleotides are TGTGCCAGCAGTTTATCCGGGGGCCGATCCAATGAGCAGTTCTTC. Amino acids: CASSLSGGRSNEQFF.

This clonotype was found many times. The chain recombines TRBV7-2 with TRBJ1-6, with D maybe TRBD1 (5 bases). The V gene lost 3 bases and the J gene lost 6 bases, with 9 bases spanning the gap. Germline CDR1 SGHTA, CDR2 FQGNSA. The CDR3 contains 14 residues. This CDR3 reads CASSFRDPNSPLHF. DNA for the CDR3: TGTGCCAGCAGCTTTCGGGACCCTAATTCACCCCTCCACTTT. Supplemented by reference TRBV7-2 and TRBJ1-6, the full variable domain reads GAGVSQSPSNKVTEKGKDVELRCDPISGHTALYWYRQSLGQGLEFLIYFQGNSAPDKSGLPSDRFSAERTGGSVSTLTIQRTQQEDSAVYLCASSFRDPNSPLHFGNGTRLTVT.

The V gene is TRBV20-1, the J gene TRBJ2-5; D is unclear. Per the germline V gene, CDR1 is DFQATT and CDR2 is SNEGSKA (reference sequence). CDR3 length equals 13 residues. V was trimmed by 6 bases and J by 2 bases, leaving 13 bases between them. The CDR3 is CSARRAAQETQYF. The CDR3 nucleotides are TGCAGTGCGCGCCGCGCAGCACAAGAGACCCAGTACTTC.